These T cell receptor beta chains were read from a single sample in a study of cytomegalovirus exposure and HLA in healthy donors. Sequencing was performed with immunoSEQ multiplex PCR; in TCRdb, only in-frame clones are kept and a portion is missing. The sample yields 200,000 or so clones, about 79% seen once. The sample consisted of PBMCs. All receptors come from a boy aged 2 to 10 in good health and CMV-seronegative. Each CDR3 is given with its conserved first and last residue. A D gene is named only where the DNA matches it firmly. Part of the rows lack a size; the others show once, few, many or a class for expanded clones.

v_call: TRBV5-4; d_call: -; j_call: TRBJ2-5; clone_size: few; cdr3_aa: CASSLVPDTQETQYF; cdr3_nt: TGTGCCAGCAGCTTGGTCCCGGACACCCAAGAGACCCAGTACTTC
v_call: TRBV10-3; d_call: -; j_call: TRBJ1-2; clone_size: once; cdr3_aa: CAISLDSFYGYTF; cdr3_nt: TGTGCCATCAGCCTCGACAGCTTCTATGGCTACACCTTC
v_call: TRBV5-4; d_call: -; j_call: TRBJ1-2; clone_size: -; cdr3_aa: CASSFPGEGYGYTF; cdr3_nt: TGTGCCAGCAGCTTCCCCGGGGAGGGCTATGGCTACACCTTC
v_call: TRBV5-4; d_call: TRBD2; j_call: TRBJ2-5; clone_size: -; cdr3_aa: CASSRSAGGIQETQYF; cdr3_nt: TGTGCCAGCAGCCGATCAGCGGGGGGAATCCAAGAGACCCAGTACTTC
v_call: TRBV5-5; d_call: TRBD2; j_call: TRBJ2-6; clone_size: -; cdr3_aa: CASRRTSGGPANVLTF; cdr3_nt: TGTGCCAGCAGAAGGACTAGCGGGGGGCCGGCCAACGTCCTGACTTTC
v_call: TRBV7-2; d_call: TRBD2; j_call: TRBJ2-7; clone_size: -; cdr3_aa: CASKGLAGVSYEQYF; cdr3_nt: TGTGCCAGCAAGGGTCTAGCGGGGGTCTCCTACGAGCAGTACTTC
v_call: TRBV7-2; d_call: TRBD1; j_call: TRBJ1-2; clone_size: -; cdr3_aa: CASSPQTGTGYTF; cdr3_nt: TGTGCCAGCAGCCCACAGACAGGGACCGGCTACACCTTC
v_call: TRBV7-2; d_call: TRBD2; j_call: TRBJ2-5; clone_size: -; cdr3_aa: CASSLGLAGSETQYF; cdr3_nt: TGTGCCAGCAGCCTCGGACTAGCGGGGTCTGAGACCCAGTACTTC
v_call: TRBV6-6; d_call: -; j_call: TRBJ2-2; clone_size: -; cdr3_aa: CASRTRRTGELFF; cdr3_nt: TGTGCCAGCAGAACCCGCCGGACCGGGGAGCTGTTTTTT
v_call: TRBV7-9; d_call: TRBD1; j_call: TRBJ2-5; clone_size: -; cdr3_aa: CASSLRRQGGETQYF; cdr3_nt: TGTGCCAGCAGCTTGAGGAGACAGGGGGGAGAGACCCAGTACTTC
v_call: TRBV7-9; d_call: TRBD1; j_call: TRBJ1-1; clone_size: few; cdr3_aa: CSSSLGTVPSTEAFF; cdr3_nt: TGTTCCAGCAGCTTAGGGACAGTACCATCCACTGAAGCTTTCTTT
v_call: TRBV9; d_call: TRBD2; j_call: TRBJ2-2; clone_size: -; cdr3_aa: CASSGGGANTGELFF; cdr3_nt: TGTGCCAGCAGCGGCGGGGGAGCGAACACCGGGGAGCTGTTTTTT
v_call: TRBV7-2; d_call: TRBD2; j_call: TRBJ2-2; clone_size: few; cdr3_aa: CASSLLGGGTGELFF; cdr3_nt: TGTGCCAGCAGCTTACTCGGGGGGGGAACCGGGGAGCTGTTTTTT
v_call: TRBV7-2; d_call: -; j_call: TRBJ2-1; clone_size: few; cdr3_aa: CASSLGRGTNEQFF; cdr3_nt: TGTGCCAGCAGCCTAGGCAGGGGAACGAATGAGCAGTTCTTC
v_call: TRBV18; d_call: -; j_call: TRBJ1-1; clone_size: -; cdr3_aa: CASSPDEGAEAFF; cdr3_nt: TGTGCCAGCTCACCAGATGAGGGGGCTGAAGCTTTCTTT
v_call: TRBV7-6; d_call: -; j_call: TRBJ1-2; clone_size: few; cdr3_aa: CASSSITGIYGYTF; cdr3_nt: TGTGCCAGCAGCTCTATTACAGGGATATACGGCTACACCTTC
v_call: TRBV7-3; d_call: -; j_call: TRBJ2-2; clone_size: -; cdr3_aa: CASSLWAPGSRAGELFF; cdr3_nt: TGTGCCAGCAGCTTATGGGCCCCAGGGTCTCGGGCCGGGGAGCTGTTTTTT
v_call: TRBV6-6; d_call: -; j_call: TRBJ2-5; clone_size: -; cdr3_aa: CASREVAGDRVTQYF; cdr3_nt: TGTGCCAGCAGAGAGGTGGCAGGGGATCGGGTGACCCAGTACTTC
v_call: TRBV5-6; d_call: TRBD1; j_call: TRBJ2-1; clone_size: -; cdr3_aa: CASSLADRAWDNEQFF; cdr3_nt: TGTGCCAGCAGCCTGGCGGACAGGGCTTGGGACAATGAGCAGTTCTTC
v_call: TRBV6-5; d_call: TRBD1; j_call: TRBJ2-7; clone_size: -; cdr3_aa: CASSHGQGYEQYF; cdr3_nt: TGTGCCAGCAGTCACGGACAGGGCTACGAGCAGTACTTC
v_call: TRBV9; d_call: TRBD2; j_call: TRBJ2-5; clone_size: -; cdr3_aa: CASSASGVQETQYF; cdr3_nt: TGTGCCAGCAGCGCTAGCGGGGTTCAAGAGACCCAGTACTTC
v_call: TRBV7-9; d_call: TRBD1; j_call: TRBJ2-1; clone_size: -; cdr3_aa: CASSLYTGGSADEQFF; cdr3_nt: TGTGCCAGCAGCTTATATACAGGGGGATCGGCGGATGAGCAGTTCTTC
v_call: TRBV7-9; d_call: -; j_call: TRBJ2-1; clone_size: once; cdr3_aa: CASSLEAGINEQFF; cdr3_nt: TGTGCCAGCAGCTTAGAAGCAGGGATAAATGAGCAGTTCTTC
v_call: TRBV6-1; d_call: TRBD1; j_call: TRBJ1-1; clone_size: -; cdr3_aa: CASSAPGGTEAFF; cdr3_nt: TGTGCCAGCAGTGCTCCAGGGGGCACTGAAGCTTTCTTT
v_call: TRBV9; d_call: TRBD1; j_call: TRBJ2-5; clone_size: -; cdr3_aa: CASSVQDRGETQYF; cdr3_nt: TGTGCCAGCAGCGTACAGGACAGGGGAGAGACCCAGTACTTC
v_call: TRBV7-3; d_call: TRBD2; j_call: TRBJ2-3; clone_size: -; cdr3_aa: CASSLVLAGATDTQYF; cdr3_nt: TGTGCCAGCAGCTTAGTGCTAGCGGGGGCAACAGATACGCAGTATTTT
v_call: TRBV7-2; d_call: TRBD1; j_call: TRBJ1-2; clone_size: -; cdr3_aa: CASSLRGGPDYGYTF; cdr3_nt: TGTGCCAGCAGCCTGAGAGGGGGCCCGGACTATGGCTACACCTTC
v_call: TRBV5-6; d_call: TRBD1; j_call: TRBJ1-1; clone_size: -; cdr3_aa: CASSLAPGTGWNTEAFF; cdr3_nt: TGTGCCAGCAGCTTGGCCCCCGGGACAGGTTGGAACACTGAAGCTTTCTTT
v_call: TRBV5-1; d_call: -; j_call: TRBJ1-2; clone_size: -; cdr3_aa: CASSPSPTVLDGYTF; cdr3_nt: TGCGCCAGCAGCCCCTCCCCGACAGTCTTGGATGGCTACACCTTC